The text below deals with one T cell receptor beta chain. The sample originates from a study of shared clonotypes between healthy human individuals. Study-wide background: The study used three CD4 naive, three CD4 memory, two CD8 naive and one CD8 memory plate per donor.

Germline lookup yields CDR1 LGHNA and CDR2 YSLEER. The CDR3 consists of 14 residues. With 0 bases removed from V and 6 bases from J, the gap between germline ends came to 12 bases. Naive CD45RA+ and memory CD45RA-negative subsets were split from CD4+ cells. Only in-frame clones appear in the TCRdb table, and some are missing; sequencing was by immunoSEQ multiplex PCR. The sample lists about a million clones, 60% to 85% occurring once. Sequenced input: memory CD4+ T cells from PBMCs. Subset defined: CD45RA-negative fraction. The sequence was obtained from a man between 18 and 35 years old in good health. Some clones in this sample may be carry-over from other donors' samples. The V gene is TRBV4-3, the J gene TRBJ2-7; D remains ambiguous. The CDR3 loop is CASSQEGWQSEQYF. The CDR3 bases are TGCGCCAGCAGCCAAGAGGGGTGGCAGAGCGAGCAGTACTTC.